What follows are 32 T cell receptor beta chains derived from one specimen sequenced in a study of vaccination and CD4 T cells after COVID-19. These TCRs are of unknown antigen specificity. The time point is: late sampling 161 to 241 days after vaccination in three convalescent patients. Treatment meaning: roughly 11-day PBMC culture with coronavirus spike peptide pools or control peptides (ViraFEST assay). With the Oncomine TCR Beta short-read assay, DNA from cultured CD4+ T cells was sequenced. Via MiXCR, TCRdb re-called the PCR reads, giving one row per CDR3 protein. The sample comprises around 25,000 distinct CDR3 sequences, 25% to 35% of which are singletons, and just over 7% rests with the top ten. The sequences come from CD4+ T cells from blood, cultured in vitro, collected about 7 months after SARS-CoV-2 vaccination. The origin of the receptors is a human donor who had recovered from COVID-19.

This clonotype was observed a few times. CDR3 coding DNA: TGTGCCAGCAGTGAAGGACTAGCGGGAGCCTACGAGCAGTACTTC. This encodes CASSEGLAGAYEQYF. The rearrangement links TRBV6-1 to TRBJ2-7; 12 bases fit TRBD2. This CDR3 region has 15 residues. From germline, CDR1 is MNHNS and CDR2 SASEGT. V lost 1 base, J lost 2 bases, and 0 bases stayed unmatched.

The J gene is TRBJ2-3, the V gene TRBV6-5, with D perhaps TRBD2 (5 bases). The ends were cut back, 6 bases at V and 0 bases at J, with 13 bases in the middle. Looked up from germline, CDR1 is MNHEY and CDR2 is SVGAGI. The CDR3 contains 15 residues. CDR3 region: CASRGESVSTDTQYF. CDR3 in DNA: TGTGCCAGCAGGGGAGAGTCGGTGAGCACAGATACGCAGTATTTT.

In nucleotides, the CDR3 is TGCAGTGCTATCCAAGTGGCGACTAGCCTCTACGAGCAGTACTTC. The encoded protein is CSAIQVATSLYEQYF. This rearrangement joins TRBV20-1 to TRBJ2-7; 7 bases map to TRBD2. J was trimmed by 3 bases and V by 4 bases; bases with no gene match: 12. Germline-derived CDR1 and CDR2 are DFQATT and SNEGSKA (reference sequence). The CDR3 covers 15 residues.

CDR3 nucleotides: TGTGCCAGCAGCTTAGGAGAGGAGGGGGAGTTCTTC. Translating it yields CASSLGEEGEFF. This sequence joins TRBV7-9 and TRBJ2-1; the D gene could be TRBD1 or TRBD2 (6 bases each). The CDR3 spans 12 residues. Germline loops: CDR1 SEHNR, CDR2 FQNEAQ (reference sequence). V was cut by 1 base and J by 14 bases, with 12 bases left in between.

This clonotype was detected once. The DNA of the CDR3 is TGTGCCAGCAGGGGTAGGCTAGCGGGAGCAGATACGCAGTATTTT. This codes for CASRGRLAGADTQYF. This chain connects TRBV6-1 to TRBJ2-3; 10 nucleotides align to TRBD2. The V gene end was trimmed by 6 bases and the J gene end by 4 bases; junction bases not matched to a gene: 7. The CDR3 covers 15 residues. Germline V CDR1 and CDR2: MNHNS, SASEGT.

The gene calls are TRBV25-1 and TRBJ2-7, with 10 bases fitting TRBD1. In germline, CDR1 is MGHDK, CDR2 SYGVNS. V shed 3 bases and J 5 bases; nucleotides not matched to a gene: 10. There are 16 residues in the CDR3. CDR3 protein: CASSDNERDRGHEQYF. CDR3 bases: TGTGCCAGCAGTGATAACGAGAGGGACAGGGGTCACGAGCAGTACTTC.

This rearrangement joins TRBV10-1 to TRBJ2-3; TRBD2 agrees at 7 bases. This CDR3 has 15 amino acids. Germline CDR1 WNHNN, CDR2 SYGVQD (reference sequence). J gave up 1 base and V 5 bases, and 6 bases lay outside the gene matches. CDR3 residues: CASSQASGRTDTQYF. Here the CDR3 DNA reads TGCGCCAGCAGTCAGGCTAGCGGCCGCACAGATACGCAGTATTTT.

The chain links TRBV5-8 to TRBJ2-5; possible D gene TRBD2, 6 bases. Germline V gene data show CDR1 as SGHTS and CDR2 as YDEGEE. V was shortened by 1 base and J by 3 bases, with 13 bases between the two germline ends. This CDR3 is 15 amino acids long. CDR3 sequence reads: CASSLLWGRKETQYF. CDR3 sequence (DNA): TGTGCCAGCAGCTTGCTCTGGGGGAGGAAAGAGACCCAGTACTTC.

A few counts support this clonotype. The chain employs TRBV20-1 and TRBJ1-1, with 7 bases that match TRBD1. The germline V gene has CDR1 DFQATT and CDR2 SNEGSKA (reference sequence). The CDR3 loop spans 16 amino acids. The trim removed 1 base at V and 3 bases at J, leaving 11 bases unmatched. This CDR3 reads CSARALLQGPDTEAFF. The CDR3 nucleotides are TGCAGTGCTAGAGCCCTACTACAGGGGCCCGACACTGAAGCTTTCTTT.

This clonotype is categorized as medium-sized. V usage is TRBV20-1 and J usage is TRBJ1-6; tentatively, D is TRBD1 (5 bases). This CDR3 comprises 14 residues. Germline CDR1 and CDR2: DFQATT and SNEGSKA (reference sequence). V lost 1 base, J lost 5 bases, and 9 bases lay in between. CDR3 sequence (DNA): TGCAGTGCTAGAGCGGGACTCAATAATTCACCCCTCCACTTT. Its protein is CSARAGLNNSPLHF.

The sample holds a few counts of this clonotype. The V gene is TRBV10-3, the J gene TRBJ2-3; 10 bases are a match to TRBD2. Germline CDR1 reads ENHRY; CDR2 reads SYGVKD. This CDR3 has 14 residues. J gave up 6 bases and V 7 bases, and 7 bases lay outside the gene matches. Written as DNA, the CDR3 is TGTGCCATCACCCCGGCTAGCGGGAGTGATACGCAGTATTTT. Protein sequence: CAITPASGSDTQYF.

CDR3 region: CASMKQPNTGELFF. As DNA, the CDR3 is TGTGCCAGCATGAAGCAGCCGAACACCGGGGAGCTGTTTTTT. The V and J genes are TRBV6-1 and TRBJ2-2; D is unresolved. The germline V gene encodes CDR1 MNHNS and CDR2 SASEGT. The V gene lost 7 bases and the J gene lost 0 bases, with 9 bases spanning the gap. The CDR3 length is 14 residues.

The CDR3 is CASSLEVPAAAQYF. CDR3 DNA: TGTGCCAGCAGCTTAGAGGTCCCAGCGGCGGCCCAGTACTTC. The chain employs TRBV7-9 and TRBJ2-5; tentatively, D is TRBD2 (5 bases). Germline values: CDR1 SEHNR, CDR2 FQNEAQ (reference sequence). The CDR3 runs 14 residues. Trimming pared 1 base from V and 9 bases from J, leaving 15 bases between.

Written as DNA, the CDR3 is TGTGCCAGCAGTGGGAGCTTCTATGGCTACACCTTC. Encoded protein: CASSGSFYGYTF. This sequence joins TRBV28 and TRBJ1-2; the D is unclear. Trimming left V 5 bases short and J 4 bases short, with 8 bases between. The germline CDR1 and CDR2 sequences are MDHEN and SYDVKM. The CDR3 covers 12 residues.

The CDR3 reads CASSISEGYTF. CDR3 nucleotides: TGTGCCAGTAGTATCTCGGAGGGCTACACCTTC. V is TRBV19 and J is TRBJ1-2; D call uncertain. The germline gives CDR1 LNHDA, CDR2 SQIVND (reference sequence). The CDR3 is made up of 11 amino acids. Trimming left V 3 bases short and J 8 bases short, with 7 bases between.

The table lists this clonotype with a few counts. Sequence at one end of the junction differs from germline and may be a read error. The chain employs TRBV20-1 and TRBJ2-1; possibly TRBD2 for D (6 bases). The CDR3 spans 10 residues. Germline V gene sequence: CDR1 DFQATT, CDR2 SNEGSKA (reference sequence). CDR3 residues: CSANAGKSVF. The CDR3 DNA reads TGCAGTGCTAACGCGGGGAAATCGGTCTTC.

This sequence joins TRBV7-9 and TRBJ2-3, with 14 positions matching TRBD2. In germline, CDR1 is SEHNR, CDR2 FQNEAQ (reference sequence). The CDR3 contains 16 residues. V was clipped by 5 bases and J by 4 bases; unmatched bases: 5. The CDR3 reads CASSEGLAGDPDTQYF. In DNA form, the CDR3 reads TGTGCCAGCAGCGAGGGACTAGCGGGAGACCCAGATACGCAGTATTTT.

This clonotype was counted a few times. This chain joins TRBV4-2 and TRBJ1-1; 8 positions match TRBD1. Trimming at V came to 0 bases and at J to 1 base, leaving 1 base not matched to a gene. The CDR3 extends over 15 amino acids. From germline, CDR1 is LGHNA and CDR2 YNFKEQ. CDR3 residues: CASSQDQGANTEAFF. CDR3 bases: TGTGCCAGCAGCCAAGATCAGGGGGCGAACACTGAAGCTTTCTTT.

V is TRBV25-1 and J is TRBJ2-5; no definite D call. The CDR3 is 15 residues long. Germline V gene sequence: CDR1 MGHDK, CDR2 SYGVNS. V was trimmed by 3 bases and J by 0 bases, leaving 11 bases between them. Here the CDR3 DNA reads TGTGCCAGCAGTGATGTCCATATGTACCAAGAGACCCAGTACTTC. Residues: CASSDVHMYQETQYF.

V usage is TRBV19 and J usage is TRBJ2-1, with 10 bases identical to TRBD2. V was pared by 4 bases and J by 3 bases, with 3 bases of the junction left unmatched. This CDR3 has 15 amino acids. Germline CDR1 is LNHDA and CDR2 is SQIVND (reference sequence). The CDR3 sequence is CASSTLAGDYNEQFF. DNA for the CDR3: TGTGCCAGTAGTACTCTAGCGGGAGACTACAATGAGCAGTTCTTC.

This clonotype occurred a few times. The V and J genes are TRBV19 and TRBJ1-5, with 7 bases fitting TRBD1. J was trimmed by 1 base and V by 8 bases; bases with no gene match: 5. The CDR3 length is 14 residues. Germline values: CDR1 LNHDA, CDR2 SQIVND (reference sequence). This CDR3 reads CASSSQGSNQPQHF. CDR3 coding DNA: TGTGCCAGTTCATCACAGGGGAGCAATCAGCCCCAGCATTTT.

The CDR3: CASSLGPAVHEQYF. CDR3 DNA sequence: TGTGCCAGCAGTTTGGGGCCGGCTGTCCACGAGCAGTACTTC. The chain couples TRBV27 to TRBJ2-7, with D perhaps matching TRBD1 (5 bases). Looked up from germline, CDR1 is MNHEY and CDR2 is SMNVEV (reference sequence). The length of the CDR3 is 14 residues. V was shortened by 3 bases and J by 5 bases, with 14 bases between the two germline ends.

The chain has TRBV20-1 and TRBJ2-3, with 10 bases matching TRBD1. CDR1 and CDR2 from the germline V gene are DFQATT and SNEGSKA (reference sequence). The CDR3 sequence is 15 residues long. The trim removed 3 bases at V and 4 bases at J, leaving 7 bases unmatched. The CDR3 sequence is CSARGTGTGADTQYF. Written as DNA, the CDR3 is TGCAGTGCTAGGGGAACCGGGACAGGGGCAGATACGCAGTATTTT.

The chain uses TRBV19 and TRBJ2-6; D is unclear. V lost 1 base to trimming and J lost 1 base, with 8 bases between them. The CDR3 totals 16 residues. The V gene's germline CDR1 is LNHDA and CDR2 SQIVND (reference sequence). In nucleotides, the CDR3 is TGTGCCAGTAGTATAGGCAGACGGTCTGGGGCCAACGTCCTGACTTTC. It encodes CASSIGRRSGANVLTF.

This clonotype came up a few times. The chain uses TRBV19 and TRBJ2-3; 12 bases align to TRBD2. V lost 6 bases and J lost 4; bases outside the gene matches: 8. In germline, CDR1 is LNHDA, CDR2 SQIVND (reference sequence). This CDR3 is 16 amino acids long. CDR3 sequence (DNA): TGTGCCAGTAGGGGTACTACTAGCGGGAGGTCAGATACGCAGTATTTT. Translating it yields CASRGTTSGRSDTQYF.

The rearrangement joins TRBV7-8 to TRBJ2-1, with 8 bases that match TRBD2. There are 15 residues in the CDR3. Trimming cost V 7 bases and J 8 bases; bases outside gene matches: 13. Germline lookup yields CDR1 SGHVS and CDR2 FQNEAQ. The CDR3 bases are TGTGCCAGCAACTCTCGCGCGGGAGGCCGCGATGAGCAGTTCTTC. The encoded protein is CASNSRAGGRDEQFF. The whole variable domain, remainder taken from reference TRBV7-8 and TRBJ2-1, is GAGVSQSPRYKVAKRGQDVALRCDPISGHVSLFWYQQALGQGPEFLTYFQNEAQLDKSGLPSDRFFAERPEGSVSTLKIQRTQQEDSAVYLCASNSRAGGRDEQFFGPGTRLTVL.

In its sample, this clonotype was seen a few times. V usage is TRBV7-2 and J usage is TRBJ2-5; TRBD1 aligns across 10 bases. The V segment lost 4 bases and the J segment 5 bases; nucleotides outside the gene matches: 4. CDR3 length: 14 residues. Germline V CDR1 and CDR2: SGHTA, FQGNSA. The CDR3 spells CASSSRQGAETQYF. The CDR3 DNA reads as TGTGCCAGCAGCTCCCGACAGGGGGCGGAGACCCAGTACTTC.

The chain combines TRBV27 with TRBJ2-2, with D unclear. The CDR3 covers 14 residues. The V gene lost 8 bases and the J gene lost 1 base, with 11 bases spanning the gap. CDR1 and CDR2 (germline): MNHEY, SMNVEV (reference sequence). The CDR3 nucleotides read TGTGCCAGCGGATTCCGGTTGAACACCGGGGAGCTGTTTTTT. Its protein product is CASGFRLNTGELFF.

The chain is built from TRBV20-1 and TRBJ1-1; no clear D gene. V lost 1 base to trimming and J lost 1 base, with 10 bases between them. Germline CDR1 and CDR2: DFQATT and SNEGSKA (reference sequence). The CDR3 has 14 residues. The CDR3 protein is CSARGGSANTEAFF. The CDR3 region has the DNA TGCAGTGCTAGAGGAGGGTCTGCGAACACTGAAGCTTTCTTT.

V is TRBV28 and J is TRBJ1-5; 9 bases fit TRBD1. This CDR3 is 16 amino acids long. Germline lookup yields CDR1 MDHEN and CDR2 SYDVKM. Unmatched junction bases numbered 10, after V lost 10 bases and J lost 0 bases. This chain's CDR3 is CATSERTGVSNQPQHF. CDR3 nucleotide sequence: TGTGCCACCTCTGAAAGGACAGGGGTTAGCAATCAGCCCCAGCATTTT.

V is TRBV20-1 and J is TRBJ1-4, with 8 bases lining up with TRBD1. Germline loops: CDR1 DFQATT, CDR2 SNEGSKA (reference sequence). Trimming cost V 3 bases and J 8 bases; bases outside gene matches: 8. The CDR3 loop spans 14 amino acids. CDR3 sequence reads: CSARTRTGWEKLFF. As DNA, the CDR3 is TGCAGTGCTAGGACACGGACAGGGTGGGAAAAACTGTTTTTT.

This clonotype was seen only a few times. In DNA form, the CDR3 reads TGTGCCAGCAGTCGTCGACAGGGAGTAAATACGCAGTATTTT. Its protein is CASSRRQGVNTQYF. This chain joins TRBV27 and TRBJ2-3; 7 nucleotides line up with TRBD1. The CDR3 sequence is 14 residues long. Germline values: CDR1 MNHEY, CDR2 SMNVEV (reference sequence). The ends lost 5 bases at V and 7 bases at J; junction bases unmatched: 9.